This TCR beta chain originates from a study of cytomegalovirus exposure and HLA in healthy donors. Study at large: The same platform was used for the approximately 120 validation repertoires as for the approximately 630 first-cohort repertoires, as reported in a later analysis. Study-level findings and limits: One later analysis, an examination of the roughly 130 validation repertoires, found that first-cohort TCR clusters tended to co-occur in them.

The germline V gene has CDR1 SGHAT and CDR2 FQNNGV. V was shortened by 3 bases and J by 2 bases, with 10 bases between the two germline ends. CDR3 length: 14 residues. Sequenced by immunoSEQ multiplex PCR; TCRdb stores in-frame clones only, minus some. The data show 150,000 to 200,000 clones, around 85% seen once. A word on this clone: The target antigen is unknown.

The TCR originated in a man aged 18 to 29 in good health and CMV-seropositive. The chain carries TRBV11-2 and TRBJ1-1; D is ambiguous. Sequenced input: PBMCs. CDR3 coding DNA: TGTGCCAGCAGCTTCGTAGGGAGCAACACTGAAGCTTTCTTT. It specifies CASSFVGSNTEAFF.